The clone carrying this T cell receptor beta chain has just a few counts. Trimming removed 4 bases from V and 2 bases from J; junction bases left unmatched: 1. CDR3 length: 13 residues. Germline CDR1 reads KGHSH; CDR2 reads LQKENI. PCR employed 60 Vbeta and 13 Jbeta primers. Using immunoSEQ multiplex PCR, the repertoire was profiled, and TCRdb retains in-frame clones only, with some absent. The sample has 85,000 to 100,000 clones, around four fifths seen once; the top ten hold under 8%. These data are taken from a study of cytomegalovirus exposure and HLA in healthy donors. The material sequenced was PBMCs. The chain is built from TRBV18 and TRBJ2-5, with TRBD1 identical over 7 bases. This clonotype was sampled from a man aged 45-65 years in good health and CMV-seropositive. The CDR3 region is CASSRGQQETQYF. The CDR3 nucleotides read TGTGCCAGCTCACGGGGACAGCAAGAGACCCAGTACTTC.